This T cell receptor beta chain stems from a study of cytomegalovirus exposure and HLA in healthy donors (TCRdb year 2017). Notes on the research overall: In an earlier analysis of roughly 500 of the donors, 250 to 350 Gb of sequence data and 100 million or so unique TCR beta sequences from about 190 million T cells were reported. About 310 gigabases of sequencing data and some 85 million unique TCR sequences were included in an early release covering over 600 HLA-typed donors. Of the roughly 400 genotyped donors, 75% to 85% were placed in the genetic ancestry cluster associated with self-reported Caucasian donors. The study aimed to test whether signatures of past pathogen exposure could be identified by cataloging public T cell receptors. The study used immunosequencing to profile the T cell repertoires of several hundred subjects and linked those repertoires to cytomegalovirus serostatus. A separate validation cohort of approximately 120 different subjects was used in addition to the approximately 640-subject first cohort. To predict cytomegalovirus infection status, the study brought together high-throughput TCR immunosequencing, statistical association of individual TCRs with disease status, and machine learning. A later analysis re-examined previously published TCR beta repertoires from over 500 donors and added high-resolution HLA genotyping to investigate patterns of TCR occurrence. Rather than drawing on any new phenotypic data, the later analysis identified candidate immune exposures from TCR beta sequences and the way those sequences occurred across donors. To decide whether each TCR beta V gene segment behaved as functional or pseudogenic, an earlier analysis of several hundred of the donors relied on high-throughput TCR beta sequencing. Alongside the repertoire data, information on donor age, sex, ethnicity and CMV serostatus was compiled. Genome-wide SNP genotypes for about three fifths of the roughly 670 donors were used in a later genetic analysis, which treated that subset as a discovery cohort. Every repertoire in the discovery cohort had been generated on one and the same sequencing platform. Both class I and class II loci were covered by HLA typing, at four-digit resolution. Typing coverage varied by locus: about 629-640 donors for A, B, C, DRB1 and DQB1; approximately 560 for DQA1; more than 600 for DPA1; 400 to 480 for DPB1. Roughly five DR-DQ haplotypes were treated as single units for association and clustering because of strong linkage in the cohort. Across about 380 genotyped donors of the cohort, an average of roughly 230,000 unique TCR beta nucleotide sequences per donor were sequenced, and roughly 20% of those sequences were non-productive. General study outcomes and caveats: A later analysis found that most CMV-associated TCR beta chains appeared HLA-restricted, with HLA associations seemingly driven largely by CMV exposure. Most TCR sequences were seen in very few donors, while some public TCRs were found in many individuals. When HLA alleles, especially DR and DQ, strongly co-occurred, attributing TCR associations to individual alleles was difficult. According to a later analysis, TCR association rates differed among HLA loci, with DRB1 alleles showing the most associated TCRs and HLA-C alleles showing the fewest. In a later analysis, 16,951 TCR beta sequences were associated with specific HLA alleles at a false discovery rate of 0.05. Roughly 15 rarely observed V segments, including chromosome 9 orphons, were excluded from the earlier analysis of approximately 500 of the donors because counts were too low. A later analysis reported that several top co-occurrence clusters appeared linked to parvovirus B19, influenza, CMV and Epstein-Barr virus. In the study, some 180 TCR beta chains were listed as associated with cytomegalovirus. An earlier analysis of around 500 of the donors showed that most TCR beta V segments appeared in productive rearrangements either about 87% or about 30% of the time, which broadly matched IMGT annotations. In vitro tests confirmed that a few of the cytomegalovirus-associated TCR beta chains recognize cytomegalovirus antigens. In this cohort, only TCR beta chains were sequenced, and detectable features were limited by the absence of alpha or paired-chain data. For the cohort, immune exposure information was limited to CMV serostatus. A later genetic analysis reported fewer N-insertions in productive TCRs among donors in an Asian-associated ancestry cluster than the roughly 640-donor mean. Some IMGT-functional V segments, including TRBV6-2 and TRBV6-3, could not be distinguished by the 87-base-pair reads and were therefore excluded. A further reported finding was that TCR beta sequences accurately predicted the HLA-A and HLA-B alleles for most subjects in the first cohort. The sequencing pipeline was judged likely to have produced a cluster of highly shared sequence variants as a technical artifact. The authors suggested that the approach could potentially be extended to other disease states and immunological phenotypes. Correlated functional status among segregating V segments might reflect linkage disequilibrium, but an unknown experimental factor could not be ruled out. Sequencing depth was assumed to be roughly uniform across donors in the presence/absence analyses, though that assumption may not hold. A later genetic analysis associated a missense DCLRE1C variant with V-gene and J-gene trimming of TCR beta chains, and an independent cohort replicated the association. The classifier was reported to diagnose cytomegalovirus status with high specificity and sensitivity in both the original and validation cohorts. Compared with equally common non-associated chains, HLA-associated TCR beta chains in a later analysis were more clonally expanded and had lower generation probabilities. Because HLA typing was missing for some donors at each locus, association tests included only the typed subset.

From a lookup of the germline V gene, CDR1 and CDR2 are MNHNS and SASEGT. Cut back by 3 bases and 1 base, the V and J ends lie 13 bases apart. From cysteine to phenylalanine, the CDR3 is 16 amino acids long. Kept here is only the CDR3 DNA, which spans 48 bases and is read in frame from base 1. Of note for this clone: Its antigen is currently not known. Base qualities are missing; no much larger clone stands one base away.

The method behind the library was the immunoSEQ multiplex PCR assay. For the multiplex PCR, a mixture combining 60 forward primers for TCR Vbeta segments and 13 reverse primers for TCR Jbeta segments was used. The CDR3 region of rearranged TCR beta genes was amplified from genomic DNA by a multiplex PCR assay. On the Illumina HiSeq System, the amplified TCR beta libraries were sequenced as 87-base-pair reads. In the authors' own workflow: In a later analysis, 70 million to 95 million unique TCR beta chains were counted across the roughly 700 repertoires, and around 11 million of these chains were shared by at least two donors. A nearest-neighbor algorithm error-corrected the raw reads and collapsed the reads into unique sequences, merging closely related sequences to remove PCR and sequencing errors. CDR3 sequences were aligned to IMGT reference sequences to assign V, D and J gene segments. For a sequence to be retained, a match of at least six nucleotides was required to both a V gene segment and a J gene segment. Rearrangements were classified as productive when the CDR3 lacked stop codons and remained in frame with V and J, and all other rearrangements were classified as non-productive. Following IMGT convention, CDR3 was defined as the stretch from the second conserved V-encoded cysteine up to the conserved J-encoded phenylalanine. The earlier analysis of about 610 of the donors excluded any sequence lacking an unambiguous match to a single V gene segment. In an earlier analysis of a few hundred of the donors, a V segment was called functional when productive rearrangements were above 56.7%, and segregating when the standard deviation between donors exceeded 5%. A statistical classification framework was developed to diagnose cytomegalovirus status using the catalog of TCR beta chain sequences. A later analysis assigned V and J genes by comparing TCR nucleotide sequences with IMGT/GENE-DB human TR gene sequences. Using the TCRdist pipeline, a later analysis assigned CDR3 sequences along with most-parsimonious VDJ recombination scenarios. In a later analysis, every TCR beta chain was defined by the combination of its CDR3 amino acid sequence and its V-gene family, and reads without a unique V-gene family were dropped. In a later analysis, nearly 600 highly shared, low-generation-probability nucleotide sequences were removed to address suspected cross-contamination and a sequencing artifact. For each public chain, a later analysis derived a clonal expansion index from normalized ranks of inferred template counts within each repertoire. In a later analysis, generation probabilities were computed with a VDJ recombination model fitted to out-of-frame rearrangements, and the resulting probabilities were checked against IGoR. A later analysis scored TCR-TCR, TCR-HLA and TCR-CMV co-occurrence with hypergeometric tests, applying a repertoire-size bias correction to TCR pairs. False discovery rates were estimated in a later analysis by permuting HLA or CMV assignments 20 times. In a later analysis, co-occurring TCRs were grouped using DBSCAN, with TCRdist sequence similarity added in when clustering inside HLA-allele-positive subsets. Repertoires with fewer than 30,000 or more than 120,000 public chains were left out of co-occurrence clustering, as were five repertoires with anomalous nucleotide sharing. TCRdb re-hosts the immuneACCESS table, in-frame sequences only. Its copies lack some clones; in the studies checked, an unresolved V gene accounts for under half of them, and the cause for the rest is not known. The V and J calls and clone size were taken over from that table, and D and trimming were inferred from the DNA. This sample gives approximately 150,000 clones in total; around 76% of them show up just once. Clones ranked in the top ten supply about 1% of the sample.

The cohort comprised some 680 healthy bone marrow donors. At the time of sampling, all cohort members were nominally healthy, though unrecorded immune exposures were likely present. The donor was CMV seronegative and belonged to the group of over 350 seronegative cohort members. A peripheral blood sample was provided by each donor, and peripheral blood mononuclear cells were used for TCR beta sequencing. The Qiagen DNeasy Blood Extraction Kit was used to extract genomic DNA from the blood cell samples. The source is a woman aged 35 to 49 in good health and CMV-seronegative. Specimen: PBMCs. The chain is encoded by TRBV6-1 joined to TRBJ2-1; the D gene is perhaps TRBD1, on 6 matching bases. For the CDR3, the sequence is CASSEGAGWSYNEQFF. The DNA is as follows: TGTGCCAGCAGTGAGGGGGCAGGGTGGTCCTACAATGAGCAGTTCTTC.